This TCR beta chain was found in a study of T cell responses to AZD1222 COVID-19 vaccine. Broader study findings: Clonal diversity was possibly underestimated, and the donors were mostly white British, with more females.

Method: immunoSEQ multiplex PCR; TCRdb's copy keeps in-frame clones and lacks some. The profile shows around 120,000 clones, around 92% of them singletons. About this clone: Antigen specificity is unknown.

This CDR3 contains 13 residues. V shed 4 bases and J shed 5 bases, with 12 bases lying between them. Per germline, CDR1 WNHNN and CDR2 SYGVQD (reference sequence). The chain recombines TRBV10-1 with TRBJ2-7; D perhaps matches TRBD2 (6 bases). Sequenced material: peripheral blood, taken on day 0 of AZD1222 vaccination. The source is an adult in good health. CDR3 protein: CASSGTSFDEQYF. CDR3 DNA sequence: TGCGCCAGCAGTGGAACTAGCTTCGACGAGCAGTACTTC.